The T cell receptor (beta chain) described here comes from a study of blood T cell repertoires in COVID-19. Study overall: Italy, Spain and the United States were the sources of the convalescent and acute COVID-19 samples.

In germline, CDR1 is LGHNT, CDR2 FRNRAP. V was shortened by 1 base and J by 7 bases, with 20 bases between the two germline ends. There are 17 residues in the CDR3. Method: immunoSEQ multiplex PCR; TCRdb's copy keeps in-frame clones and lacks some. The sample yields under 70,000 clones, more than 60% seen once. The rearrangement joins TRBV12-5 to TRBJ2-1; TRBD2 might be the D (7 bases). The sequence was collected from a woman in her seventies with acute or convalescent COVID-19. The sequenced sample was peripheral blood. The CDR3 region has the DNA TGTGCTAGTGGTTTGGAGTCCCCACGAGGGGGGGCGAATGAGCAGTTCTTC. Amino acid sequence: CASGLESPRGGANEQFF.